The rows below give T cell receptor beta chains drawn from one sample of a study of T cells in lung cancer brain metastases. Libraries were prepared by immunoSEQ multiplex PCR; TCRdb keeps only in-frame clonotypes and omits some of them. The sample yields roughly 5,500 clones, 88% seen once. Source material: tumor tissue from the primary lung tumor. These receptors all come from a man aged 70-80 years with non-small cell lung cancer. Each CDR3 is given with its conserved first and last residue. Fields, in order: J gene, V gene, D gene, clone size, CDR3 protein, CDR3 DNA. The D gene is left open where the match is weak. Rows give clone size only sometimes, using once, few, many, or a class for an expanded clone.

j_call: TRBJ1-2; v_call: TRBV7-9; d_call: -; clone_size: -; cdr3_aa: CASSLGQSPLGYGYTF; cdr3_nt: TGTGCCAGCAGCTTAGGACAGTCCCCCTTGGGCTATGGCTACACCTTC
j_call: TRBJ2-7; v_call: TRBV19; d_call: TRBD1; clone_size: -; cdr3_aa: CANSIEQGSEQYF; cdr3_nt: TGTGCCAATAGTATCGAACAGGGGAGTGAGCAGTACTTC
j_call: TRBJ1-2; v_call: TRBV6-5; d_call: -; clone_size: -; cdr3_aa: CASSGPGGYTF; cdr3_nt: TGTGCCAGCAGTGGGCCCGGGGGCTACACCTTC
j_call: TRBJ2-3; v_call: TRBV4-3; d_call: TRBD2; clone_size: -; cdr3_aa: CANSRSGGATTNTQYF; cdr3_nt: TGCGCCAACAGCCGGAGCGGGGGGGCCACCACAAATACGCAGTATTTT
j_call: TRBJ2-3; v_call: TRBV5-4; d_call: -; clone_size: once; cdr3_aa: CASSLSEDTQYF; cdr3_nt: TGTGCCAGCAGCTTGTCTGAAGATACGCAGTATTTT
j_call: TRBJ1-1; v_call: TRBV9; d_call: -; clone_size: -; cdr3_aa: CASSSRLPPRRVNTEAFF; cdr3_nt: TGTGCCAGCAGCTCGAGACTGCCACCACGGCGGGTGAACACTGAAGCTTTCTTT
j_call: TRBJ2-3; v_call: TRBV7-6; d_call: -; clone_size: -; cdr3_aa: CASSPAAEVTQYF; cdr3_nt: TGTGCCAGCAGCCCGGCCGCGGAGGTGACGCAGTATTTT
j_call: TRBJ1-1; v_call: TRBV19; d_call: -; clone_size: -; cdr3_aa: CASGSPPNTEAFF; cdr3_nt: TGTGCCAGTGGGAGTCCGCCGAACACTGAAGCTTTCTTT
j_call: TRBJ1-1; v_call: TRBV19; d_call: TRBD1; clone_size: -; cdr3_aa: CASRPNTGGGTEAFF; cdr3_nt: TGTGCCAGTAGACCTAACACAGGGGGAGGCACTGAAGCTTTCTTT
j_call: TRBJ2-7; v_call: TRBV27; d_call: -; clone_size: -; cdr3_aa: CASSSSGQGSYYEQYF; cdr3_nt: TGTGCCAGCAGTTCCTCTGGGCAGGGCAGCTACTACGAGCAGTACTTT
j_call: TRBJ1-2; v_call: TRBV6-4; d_call: TRBD1; clone_size: -; cdr3_aa: CASSPGQGGYGYTF; cdr3_nt: TGTGCCAGCAGCCCCGGACAGGGTGGCTATGGCTACACCTTC
j_call: TRBJ1-1; v_call: TRBV30; d_call: -; clone_size: -; cdr3_aa: CAWSVHTNTEAFF; cdr3_nt: TGTGCCTGGAGTGTCCACACAAACACTGAAGCTTTCTTT
j_call: TRBJ1-1; v_call: TRBV6-5; d_call: -; clone_size: -; cdr3_aa: CASSRLGRHTEAFF; cdr3_nt: TGTGCCAGCAGCCGTCTAGGACGGCACACTGAAGCTTTCTTT
j_call: TRBJ1-1; v_call: TRBV11-2; d_call: -; clone_size: -; cdr3_aa: CASSLDVAEAFF; cdr3_nt: TGTGCCAGCAGCTTAGACGTCGCTGAAGCTTTCTTT
j_call: TRBJ1-1; v_call: TRBV21-1; d_call: -; clone_size: once; cdr3_aa: CASSKGKNTEAFF; cdr3_nt: TGTGCCAGCAGCAAAGGGAAGAACACTGAAGCTTTCTTT
j_call: TRBJ1-4; v_call: TRBV6-1; d_call: -; clone_size: -; cdr3_aa: CASSGTSQFGKLFF; cdr3_nt: TGTGCCAGCAGTGGAACCAGTCAGTTTGGGAAACTGTTTTTT
j_call: TRBJ1-2; v_call: TRBV5-4; d_call: TRBD1; clone_size: few; cdr3_aa: CASSLVGGQGNYGYTF; cdr3_nt: TGTGCCAGCAGCTTGGTTGGTGGACAGGGGAACTATGGCTACACCTTC
j_call: TRBJ2-1; v_call: TRBV19; d_call: -; clone_size: -; cdr3_aa: CASSIAGFLRNNEQFF; cdr3_nt: TGTGCCAGTAGTATAGCCGGTTTCCTACGCAATAATGAGCAGTTCTTC
j_call: TRBJ1-2; v_call: TRBV2; d_call: TRBD1; clone_size: -; cdr3_aa: CASSMRQGTDGYTF; cdr3_nt: TGTGCCAGCAGTATGAGACAGGGGACAGATGGCTACACCTTC
j_call: TRBJ2-3; v_call: TRBV28; d_call: -; clone_size: -; cdr3_aa: CASSSTAPTDTQYF; cdr3_nt: TGTGCCAGCAGTTCCACGGCACCCACAGATACGCAGTATTTT
j_call: TRBJ1-4; v_call: TRBV19; d_call: -; clone_size: -; cdr3_aa: CASSIGRVNEKLFF; cdr3_nt: TGTGCCAGTAGTATCGGCAGGGTTAATGAAAAACTGTTTTTT
j_call: TRBJ2-1; v_call: TRBV6-5; d_call: -; clone_size: -; cdr3_aa: CASSYSGDNEQFF; cdr3_nt: TGTGCCAGCAGTTACTCAGGAGACAATGAGCAGTTCTTC
j_call: TRBJ2-5; v_call: TRBV19; d_call: -; clone_size: -; cdr3_aa: CASKPGGTPQETQYF; cdr3_nt: TGTGCCAGTAAACCGGGCGGGACACCTCAAGAGACCCAGTACTTC
j_call: TRBJ1-1; v_call: TRBV7-9; d_call: -; clone_size: -; cdr3_aa: CASSLGGKNTEAFF; cdr3_nt: TGTGCCAGCAGCTTAGGGGGGAAGAACACTGAAGCTTTCTTT
j_call: TRBJ2-6; v_call: TRBV15; d_call: -; clone_size: -; cdr3_aa: CATSRDQGSGANVLTF; cdr3_nt: TGTGCCACCAGCAGAGATCAGGGTAGTGGGGCCAACGTCCTGACTTTC
j_call: TRBJ1-1; v_call: TRBV15; d_call: -; clone_size: -; cdr3_aa: CATSSSRTNTEAFF; cdr3_nt: TGTGCCACCAGCAGCTCCAGGACGAACACTGAAGCTTTCTTT
j_call: TRBJ1-1; v_call: TRBV5-4; d_call: -; clone_size: -; cdr3_aa: CASSPGGSPYEAFF; cdr3_nt: TGTGCCAGCAGCCCGGGAGGCAGCCCGTATGAAGCTTTCTTT
j_call: TRBJ2-3; v_call: TRBV5-1; d_call: -; clone_size: -; cdr3_aa: CASSRDGTDTQYF; cdr3_nt: TGCGCCAGCAGCAGGGACGGCACAGATACGCAGTATTTT
j_call: TRBJ1-1; v_call: TRBV30; d_call: -; clone_size: -; cdr3_aa: CAWSPPRGNTEAFF; cdr3_nt: TGTGCCTGGAGTCCACCCCGGGGGAACACTGAAGCTTTCTTT
j_call: TRBJ2-3; v_call: TRBV7-9; d_call: -; clone_size: once; cdr3_aa: CASSLISADTQYF; cdr3_nt: TGTGCCAGCAGCTTAATCAGCGCAGATACGCAGTATTTT
j_call: TRBJ1-1; v_call: TRBV18; d_call: -; clone_size: -; cdr3_aa: CASSPGRAEAFF; cdr3_nt: TGTGCCAGCTCACCAGGAAGGGCGGAAGCTTTCTTT
j_call: TRBJ1-1; v_call: TRBV6-1; d_call: -; clone_size: -; cdr3_aa: CASSEQGYTEAFF; cdr3_nt: TGTGCCAGCAGTGAGCAGGGTTACACTGAAGCTTTCTTT
j_call: TRBJ2-2; v_call: TRBV11-1; d_call: TRBD2; clone_size: once; cdr3_aa: CASSLKLGLAGGDTGELFF; cdr3_nt: TGTGCCAGCAGCCTCAAATTGGGACTAGCGGGAGGCGACACCGGGGAGCTGTTTTTT
j_call: TRBJ2-5; v_call: TRBV19; d_call: -; clone_size: -; cdr3_aa: CASSVPQETQYF; cdr3_nt: TGTGCCAGTAGTGTCCCACAGGAGACCCAGTACTTC
j_call: TRBJ2-7; v_call: TRBV7-6; d_call: -; clone_size: -; cdr3_aa: CASSLAALEGEQYF; cdr3_nt: TGTGCCAGCAGCTTGGCAGCCCTGGAAGGGGAGCAGTACTTC
j_call: TRBJ1-2; v_call: TRBV18; d_call: TRBD1; clone_size: -; cdr3_aa: CASSPAWGDRAFFYGYTF; cdr3_nt: TGTGCCAGCTCACCCGCTTGGGGGGACAGGGCATTTTTCTATGGCTACACCTTC
j_call: TRBJ2-1; v_call: TRBV30; d_call: -; clone_size: -; cdr3_aa: CAWSPGQGLKQFF; cdr3_nt: TGTGCCTGGAGTCCCGGACAGGGACTAAAGCAGTTCTTC
j_call: TRBJ1-5; v_call: TRBV19; d_call: TRBD1; clone_size: -; cdr3_aa: CASSGATGGYQPQHF; cdr3_nt: TGTGCCAGTAGTGGCGCCACAGGGGGTTATCAGCCCCAGCATTTT